These 2 T cell receptor beta chains were all obtained from the same sample, sequenced in a study of glioma-infiltrating T cells after dendritic cell vaccination. Sequenced by immunoSEQ multiplex PCR; TCRdb stores in-frame clones only, minus some. The repertoire holds almost 65,000 clones, with roughly four fifths as singletons. This specimen consisted of blood, obtained before dendritic cell vaccination. The receptors here all came from a human donor with glioblastoma.

The count of this clone is one. Other DNA sequences in the same sample also yield this CDR3. The gene calls are TRBV5-1 and TRBJ1-1; 7 bases line up with TRBD1. V shed 3 bases and J 2 bases; nucleotides not matched to a gene: 4. Germline lookup yields CDR1 SGHRS and CDR2 YFSETQ. The CDR3 contains 14 residues. CDR3 DNA sequence: TGCGCCAGCAGCTCGTCAGGGGGAAACACTGAAGCTTTCTTT. Residues: CASSSSGGNTEAFF.

The sample holds one count of this clone. The rearrangement links TRBV25-1 to TRBJ2-1; D unclear. The ends were cut back, 4 bases at V and 11 bases at J, with 9 bases in the middle. Germline V gives CDR1 MGHDK, CDR2 SYGVNS. This CDR3 has 11 amino acids. CDR3 residues: CASSAKNQQFF. CDR3 DNA sequence: TGTGCCAGCAGTGCTAAGAACCAGCAGTTCTTC.